The 26 T cell receptor beta chains given below trace back to one sample, sequenced in a study of T cell repertoires in cytomegalovirus infection. TCRdb fed the reads into MiXCR, producing one record per CDR3 protein. In the table there are around 280,000 distinct CDR3 sequences, around 15% of which are singletons. The sequencing sample was made of PBMCs. The receptors here all came from a human donor in good health (CMV status not recorded). Some clones in this sample may be carry-over from other donors' samples.

Many counts were recorded for this clonotype. This chain uses TRBV7-2 with TRBJ2-1; possible D gene TRBD2, 7 bases. The CDR3 has 17 residues. Germline lookup yields CDR1 SGHTA and CDR2 FQGNSA. V was shortened by 1 base and J by 7 bases, with 20 bases between the two germline ends. The DNA of the CDR3 is TGTGCCAGCAGCTTAGTAGGCGGGGGCGGGTCGTCGAATGAGCAGTTCTTC. Translating gives CASSLVGGGGSSNEQFF.

V usage is TRBV5-4 and J usage is TRBJ2-2; TRBD2 matches at 7 bases. Germline V CDR1 and CDR2: SGHNT, YYREEE (reference sequence). The CDR3 is made up of 16 amino acids. The trim removed 6 bases at V and 2 bases at J, leaving 10 bases unmatched. The CDR3 nucleotides read TGTGCCAGCACCCCCCAAGAGCGGGGAAACACCGGGGAGCTGTTTTTT. Its translation: CASTPQERGNTGELFF.

The CDR3 spells CASSHPGQGDTGELFF. CDR3 DNA: TGCGCCAGCAGCCACCCGGGACAGGGAGACACCGGGGAGCTGTTTTTT. The chain links TRBV4-1 to TRBJ2-2; 9 bases are shared with TRBD1. The V segment lost 3 bases and the J segment 3 bases; nucleotides outside the gene matches: 5. Germline V gives CDR1 MGHRA, CDR2 YSYEKL. The length of the CDR3 is 16 residues.

This clonotype showed up many times. The CDR3 reads CASSLGQGGGETQYF. The CDR3 DNA follows: TGTGCCAGCAGTTTAGGACAGGGCGGGGGGGAGACCCAGTACTTC. The chain employs TRBV28 and TRBJ2-5; D possibly uses TRBD1 or TRBD2 (8 bases each). V lost 2 bases and J 5 bases, leaving 15 bases between the germline ends. This CDR3 spans 15 amino acids. Germline V lookup: CDR1 MDHEN, CDR2 SYDVKM. Together with reference TRBV28 and TRBJ2-5, the CDR3 gives the full variable domain: DVKVTQSSRYLVKRTGEKVFLECVQDMDHENMFWYRQDPGLGLRLIYFSYDVKMKEKGDIPEGYSVSREKKERFSLILESASTNQTSMYLCASSLGQGGGETQYFGPGTRLLVL.

This clonotype was detected ten times or more. The V and J genes are TRBV12-3 or TRBV12-4 and TRBJ1-4; D is possibly TRBD1 (5 bases). This CDR3 contains 14 residues. V lost 6 bases and J 8 bases, leaving 16 bases between the germline ends. CDR3 residues: CASSSGTRWEKLFF. CDR3 nucleotides: TGTGCCAGCAGCTCAGGGACGCGATGGGAAAAACTGTTTTTT.

V gene TRBV7-9 combines with J gene TRBJ1-2; D call uncertain. Looked up from germline, CDR1 is SEHNR and CDR2 is FQNEAQ (reference sequence). CDR3 length: 14 amino acids. Deletions cut 2 bases from V and 0 bases from J, with 7 bases between. The CDR3 here is CASSLQSANYGYTF. The CDR3 bases are TGTGCCAGCAGCTTACAGTCCGCTAACTATGGCTACACCTTC.

This clonotype was counted only a few times. The genes are TRBV2 and TRBJ2-5; 7 nucleotides agree with TRBD1. V lost 1 base and J lost 5; bases outside the gene matches: 4. From germline, CDR1 is SNHLY and CDR2 FYNNEI. The CDR3 extends over 14 amino acids. In DNA form, the CDR3 reads TGTGCCAGCAGTGAAGACAGGGGACGGGAGACCCAGTACTTC. Translating gives CASSEDRGRETQYF.

This clonotype was seen a few times. The V and J genes are TRBV14 and TRBJ2-1; 10 nucleotides agree with TRBD2. This CDR3 is built from 15 residues. V was clipped by 7 bases and J by 4 bases; unmatched bases: 7. CDR1 and CDR2 from the germline V gene are SGHDN and FVKESK. The chain's CDR3 is CASTRSGGTYNEQFF. The CDR3 DNA follows: TGTGCCAGCACCCGTAGCGGGGGGACGTACAATGAGCAGTTCTTC.

There are many counts of this clonotype. The V call is TRBV12-3 or TRBV12-4, the J call TRBJ2-7; 9 bases agree with TRBD1. Trimming cost V 6 bases and J 7 bases; bases outside gene matches: 7. The CDR3 extends over 13 amino acids. This CDR3 is CASSWTGVGEQYF. CDR3 sequence (DNA): TGTGCCAGCAGCTGGACAGGGGTCGGTGAGCAGTACTTC.

This clonotype was counted a few times. This chain joins TRBV29-1 and TRBJ1-4, with 10 bases identical to TRBD1. The CDR3 consists of 14 residues. The germline V gene encodes CDR1 SQVTM and CDR2 ANQGSEA. V shed 5 bases and J 8 bases; nucleotides not matched to a gene: 8. CDR3 sequence (DNA): TGCAGCGTTCGACCCGGGACAGGGGACGAAAAACTGTTTTTT. This codes for CSVRPGTGDEKLFF.

This clonotype appeared a few times. This rearrangement joins TRBV6-2 or TRBV6-3 to TRBJ2-7, with TRBD1 as a possible D gene (6 bases). The CDR3 length is 15 residues. Trimming pared 7 bases from V and 5 bases from J, leaving 21 bases between. Germline lookup yields CDR1 MNHEY and CDR2 SVGEGT. In DNA form, the CDR3 reads TGTGCCAGCAAGAACAGGGAACTCCTAAGCGACGAGCAGTACTTC. This gives the protein CASKNRELLSDEQYF.

The table lists this clonotype with a few counts. The chain carries TRBV6-1 and TRBJ2-7, with 8 positions matching TRBD1. Germline loops: CDR1 MNHNS, CDR2 SASEGT. This CDR3 is 18 amino acids long. J lost 6 bases, V lost 10 bases, and 26 bases had no gene match. This CDR3 reads CATRTGNFSPDPRGEQYF. DNA for the CDR3: TGTGCCACCCGGACAGGGAACTTTTCACCGGACCCGCGGGGCGAGCAGTACTTC.

This clonotype is classed as medium-sized. The rearrangement links TRBV7-2 to TRBJ1-1; possibly TRBD1 for D (5 bases). This CDR3 contains 12 residues. Trimming removed 1 base from V and 11 bases from J, with 11 bases in between. Germline values: CDR1 SGHTA, CDR2 FQGNSA. CDR3 protein: CASSLGSGRAFF. The DNA of the CDR3 is TGTGCCAGCAGCTTAGGCTCAGGGAGGGCTTTCTTT.

This clonotype was observed at least ten times. The chain combines TRBV7-9 with TRBJ2-1, with 10 bases that match TRBD2. From germline, CDR1 is SEHNR and CDR2 FQNEAQ (reference sequence). CDR3 length equals 13 residues. Germline trimming cut 10 bases from V and 4 bases from J; bases unmatched to any gene: 4. This CDR3 is CATGLAAYNEQFF. CDR3 DNA sequence: TGTGCCACCGGACTAGCGGCTTACAATGAGCAGTTCTTC.

This clonotype was seen only a few times. The chain employs TRBV2 and TRBJ2-7, with D unresolved. This CDR3 contains 14 residues. Trimming stripped 2 bases from V and 3 bases from J, with 11 bases between. Germline V gives CDR1 SNHLY, CDR2 FYNNEI. CDR3 protein: CASSEPGAIYEQYF. The CDR3, as DNA: TGTGCCAGCAGTGAACCAGGTGCAATCTACGAGCAGTACTTC.

The chain carries TRBV7-4 and TRBJ1-4, with 7 bases aligning to TRBD1. CDR3 length: 14 amino acids. Germline CDR1 SGHVT, CDR2 SQSDAQ. V was clipped by 3 bases and J by 8 bases; unmatched bases: 6. CDR3 region: CASSLGDREEKLFF. In DNA form, the CDR3 reads TGTGCCAGCAGCTTGGGAGACAGGGAAGAAAAACTGTTTTTT.

This clonotype was seen a handful of times. This sequence joins TRBV12-3 or TRBV12-4 and TRBJ2-5; 7 nucleotides match TRBD1. The CDR3 has 14 residues. Losses at the gene ends were 5 bases for V and 7 bases for J; bases not matched to a gene: 10. DNA for the CDR3: TGTGCCAGCAGTCCACGGACAGGCCGTGGGACCCAGTACTTC. This codes for CASSPRTGRGTQYF.

This clonotype has ten or more counts. The rearrangement joins TRBV28 to TRBJ1-1, with D uncertain. This CDR3 has 14 amino acids. V was clipped by 1 base and J by 0 bases, with 6 bases between them. Germline-derived CDR1 and CDR2 are MDHEN and SYDVKM. CDR3 sequence reads: CASSLSRMNTEAFF. CDR3 bases: TGTGCCAGCAGTTTATCCAGGATGAACACTGAAGCTTTCTTT. The full variable domain, completed using reference TRBV28 and TRBJ1-1, is DVKVTQSSRYLVKRTGEKVFLECVQDMDHENMFWYRQDPGLGLRLIYFSYDVKMKEKGDIPEGYSVSREKKERFSLILESASTNQTSMYLCASSLSRMNTEAFFGQGTRLTVV.

In its sample, this clonotype was seen many times. V and J are TRBV7-9 and TRBJ2-7; 8 bases agree with TRBD1. V shed 5 bases, J shed 4 bases, and the junction held 10 bases outside the gene matches. The CDR3 runs 15 residues. Germline lookup yields CDR1 SEHNR and CDR2 FQNEAQ (reference sequence). CDR3 in DNA: TGTGCCAGCAGCCCACAGACAGGGGCCGGGTACGAGCAGTACTTC. As protein: CASSPQTGAGYEQYF.

The sample holds many counts of this clonotype. This sequence joins TRBV7-2 and TRBJ2-1, with a weak D call TRBD2 (5 bases). This CDR3 region has 13 residues. V was cut by 2 bases and J by 6 bases, with 8 bases left in between. Germline CDR1 reads SGHTA; CDR2 reads FQGNSA. CDR3 bases: TGTGCCAGCAGCTTACCCGCGGGCAATGAGCAGTTCTTC. As protein: CASSLPAGNEQFF.

Many counts were recorded for this clonotype. The rearrangement joins TRBV2 to TRBJ2-7; D not certain. Germline loops: CDR1 SNHLY, CDR2 FYNNEI. The CDR3 runs to 12 residues. Trimming took 7 bases from V and 7 from J, leaving 14 bases between them. Here the CDR3 reads CASMADLQEQYF. Written as DNA, the CDR3 is TGTGCCAGCATGGCAGACCTCCAAGAGCAGTACTTC. Full variable domain (outside the CDR3, taken from reference TRBV2 and TRBJ2-7): EPEVTQTPSHQVTQMGQEVILRCVPISNHLYFYWYRQILGQKVEFLVSFYNNEISEKSEIFDDQFSVERPDGSNFTLKIRSTKLEDSAMYFCASMADLQEQYFGPGTRLTVT.

Many counts were recorded for this clonotype. The chain recombines TRBV6-1 with TRBJ1-6, with D perhaps matching TRBD1 (6 bases). This CDR3 spans 14 amino acids. V was trimmed by 6 bases and J by 12 bases, leaving 18 bases between them. CDR1 and CDR2 from the germline V gene are MNHNS and SASEGT. CDR3 loop: CASRSNQGKIPLHF. The CDR3 DNA sequence: TGTGCCAGCAGGTCGAACCAGGGGAAGATACCCCTCCACTTT.

This clonotype was observed once. The chain couples TRBV6-2 or TRBV6-3 to TRBJ2-5; TRBD2 is a possible D gene (7 bases). The length of the CDR3 is 15 residues. The germline V gene has CDR1 MNHEY and CDR2 SVGEGT. The V and J ends lost 6 bases and 1 base respectively, with 15 bases between them. CDR3 nucleotides: TGTGCCAGCAGGGCGGGGGCCATGGTCCAAGAGACCCAGTACTTC. Translated: CASRAGAMVQETQYF.

This clonotype was seen many times. This chain connects TRBV10-3 to TRBJ2-7; tentative D call: TRBD1 (6 bases). The CDR3 loop spans 14 amino acids. Trimming stripped 3 bases from V and 5 bases from J, with 14 bases between. Germline CDR1 ENHRY, CDR2 SYGVKD. CDR3 loop: CAISEFTGLDEQYV. CDR3 coding DNA: TGTGCCATCAGTGAATTTACAGGGTTAGACGAGCAGTACGTC.

The CDR3 DNA reads TGCAGTGCTCCAAGGCAGGGCACCTATAATTCACCCCTCCACTTT. Translating gives CSAPRQGTYNSPLHF. The chain recombines TRBV20-1 with TRBJ1-6; TRBD1 might be the D (5 bases). Germline V gene sequence: CDR1 DFQATT, CDR2 SNEGSKA (reference sequence). With 5 bases removed from V and 2 bases from J, the gap between germline ends came to 13 bases. The CDR3 contains 15 residues.

The chain uses TRBV16 and TRBJ2-1; D might be TRBD2 (6 bases). CDR3 size: 15 residues. V was trimmed by 2 bases and J by 6 bases, leaving 14 bases between them. The germline gives CDR1 KGHSY, CDR2 FQNENV. The CDR3 spells CASSQREAKTNEQFF. In DNA, the CDR3 is TGTGCCAGCAGCCAAAGGGAGGCAAAGACCAATGAGCAGTTCTTC.